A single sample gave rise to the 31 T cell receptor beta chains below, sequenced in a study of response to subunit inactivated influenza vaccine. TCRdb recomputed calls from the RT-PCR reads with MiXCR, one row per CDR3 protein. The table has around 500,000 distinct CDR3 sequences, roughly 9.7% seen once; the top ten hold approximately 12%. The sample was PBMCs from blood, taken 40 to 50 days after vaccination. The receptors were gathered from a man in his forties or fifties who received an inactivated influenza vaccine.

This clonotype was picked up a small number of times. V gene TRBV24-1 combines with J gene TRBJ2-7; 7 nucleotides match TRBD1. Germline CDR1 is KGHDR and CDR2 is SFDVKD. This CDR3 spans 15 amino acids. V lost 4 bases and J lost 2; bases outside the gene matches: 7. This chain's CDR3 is CATSESDRNPYEQYF. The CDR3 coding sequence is TGTGCCACCAGTGAATCGGACAGGAATCCCTACGAGCAGTACTTC.

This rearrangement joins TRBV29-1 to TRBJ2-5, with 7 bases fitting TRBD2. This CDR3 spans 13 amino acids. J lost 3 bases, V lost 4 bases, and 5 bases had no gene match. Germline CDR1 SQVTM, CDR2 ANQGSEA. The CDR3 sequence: CSVGPSGKETQYF. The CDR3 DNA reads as TGCAGCGTTGGGCCTAGCGGAAAAGAGACCCAGTACTTC.

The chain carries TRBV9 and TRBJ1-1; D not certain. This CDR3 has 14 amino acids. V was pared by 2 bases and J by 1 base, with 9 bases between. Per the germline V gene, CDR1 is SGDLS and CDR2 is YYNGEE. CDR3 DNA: TGTGCCAGCAGCGTGGATGACCCGAACACTGAAGCTTTCTTT. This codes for CASSVDDPNTEAFF.

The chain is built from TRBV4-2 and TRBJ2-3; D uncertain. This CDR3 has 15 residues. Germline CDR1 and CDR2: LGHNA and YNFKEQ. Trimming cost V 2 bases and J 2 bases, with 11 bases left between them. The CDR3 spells CASSQSDTPTDTQYF. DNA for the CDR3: TGTGCCAGCAGCCAATCCGATACACCCACAGATACGCAGTATTTT.

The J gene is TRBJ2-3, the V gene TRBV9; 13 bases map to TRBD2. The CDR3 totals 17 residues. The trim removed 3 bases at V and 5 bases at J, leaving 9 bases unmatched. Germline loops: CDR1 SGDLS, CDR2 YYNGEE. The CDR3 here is CASSAFSRTSGRDTQYF. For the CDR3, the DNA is TGTGCCAGCAGCGCATTTAGCCGGACTAGCGGGAGAGATACGCAGTATTTT.

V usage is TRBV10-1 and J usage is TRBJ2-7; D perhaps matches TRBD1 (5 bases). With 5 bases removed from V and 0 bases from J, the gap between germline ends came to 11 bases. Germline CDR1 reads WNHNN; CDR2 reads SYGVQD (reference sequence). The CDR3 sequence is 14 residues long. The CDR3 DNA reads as TGCGCCAGCAGTCCAGGGCGTTACTCCTACGAGCAGTACTTC. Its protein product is CASSPGRYSYEQYF.

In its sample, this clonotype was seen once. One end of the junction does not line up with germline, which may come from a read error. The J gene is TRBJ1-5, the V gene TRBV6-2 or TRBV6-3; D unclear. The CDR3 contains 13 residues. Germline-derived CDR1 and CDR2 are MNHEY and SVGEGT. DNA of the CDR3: TGTGCCGGCAGTTACGGGGATTATCAGCCCCAGCATTTT. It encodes CAGSYGDYQPQHF.

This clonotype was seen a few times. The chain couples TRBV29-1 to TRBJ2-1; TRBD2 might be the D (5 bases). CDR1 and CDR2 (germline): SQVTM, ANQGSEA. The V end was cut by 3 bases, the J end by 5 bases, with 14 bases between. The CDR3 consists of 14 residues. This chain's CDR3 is CSVDARTSNNEQFF. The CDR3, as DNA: TGCAGCGTTGATGCTAGGACTTCTAACAATGAGCAGTTCTTC.

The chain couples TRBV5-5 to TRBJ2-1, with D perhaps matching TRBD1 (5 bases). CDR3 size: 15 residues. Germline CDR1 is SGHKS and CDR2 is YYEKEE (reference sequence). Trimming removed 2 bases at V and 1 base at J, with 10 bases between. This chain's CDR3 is CASSLRGESYNEQFF. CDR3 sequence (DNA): TGTGCCAGCAGCTTAAGGGGTGAGTCCTACAATGAGCAGTTCTTC.

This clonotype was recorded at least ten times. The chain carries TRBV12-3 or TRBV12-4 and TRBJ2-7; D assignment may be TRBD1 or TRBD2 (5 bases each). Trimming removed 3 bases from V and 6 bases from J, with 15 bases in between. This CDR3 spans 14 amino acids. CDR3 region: CASSFKGTSAEQYF. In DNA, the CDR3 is TGTGCCAGCAGTTTTAAGGGGACGTCTGCCGAGCAGTACTTC.

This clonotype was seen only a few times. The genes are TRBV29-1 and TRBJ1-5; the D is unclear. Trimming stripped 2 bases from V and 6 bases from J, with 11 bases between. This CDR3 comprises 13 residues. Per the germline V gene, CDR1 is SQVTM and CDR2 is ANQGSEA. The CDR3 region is CSVEPWFTQPQHF. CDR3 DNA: TGCAGCGTTGAACCCTGGTTCACTCAGCCCCAGCATTTT.

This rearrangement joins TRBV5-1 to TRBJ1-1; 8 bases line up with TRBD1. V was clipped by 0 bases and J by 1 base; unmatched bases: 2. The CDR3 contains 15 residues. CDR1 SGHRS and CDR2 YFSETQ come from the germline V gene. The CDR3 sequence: CASSLVGTGNTEAFF. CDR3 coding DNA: TGCGCCAGCAGCTTGGTCGGGACAGGGAACACTGAAGCTTTCTTT. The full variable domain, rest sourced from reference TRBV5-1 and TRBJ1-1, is KAGVTQTPRYLIKTRGQQVTLSCSPISGHRSVSWYQQTPGQGLQFLFEYFSETQRNKGNFPGRFSGRQFSNSRSEMNVSTLELGDSALYLCASSLVGTGNTEAFFGQGTRLTVV.

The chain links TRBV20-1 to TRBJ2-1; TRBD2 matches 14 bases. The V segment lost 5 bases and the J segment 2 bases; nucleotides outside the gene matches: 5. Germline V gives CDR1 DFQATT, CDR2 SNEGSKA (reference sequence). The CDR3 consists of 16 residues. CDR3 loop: CSALSTSGGAYNEQFF. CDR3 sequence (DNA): TGCAGTGCTCTGTCGACTAGCGGGGGGGCCTACAATGAGCAGTTCTTC.

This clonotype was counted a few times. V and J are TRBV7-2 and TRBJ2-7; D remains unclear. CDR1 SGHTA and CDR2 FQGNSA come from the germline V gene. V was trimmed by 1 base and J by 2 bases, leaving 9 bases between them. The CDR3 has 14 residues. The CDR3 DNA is TGTGCCAGCAGCTTAGAGGACCGCGCCTACGAGCAGTACTTC. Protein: CASSLEDRAYEQYF.

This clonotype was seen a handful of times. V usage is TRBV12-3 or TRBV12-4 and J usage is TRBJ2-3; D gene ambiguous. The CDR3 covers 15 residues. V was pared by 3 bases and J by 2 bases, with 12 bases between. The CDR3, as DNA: TGTGCCAGCAGTTTGACCGCATTGGACACAGATACGCAGTATTTT. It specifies CASSLTALDTDTQYF.

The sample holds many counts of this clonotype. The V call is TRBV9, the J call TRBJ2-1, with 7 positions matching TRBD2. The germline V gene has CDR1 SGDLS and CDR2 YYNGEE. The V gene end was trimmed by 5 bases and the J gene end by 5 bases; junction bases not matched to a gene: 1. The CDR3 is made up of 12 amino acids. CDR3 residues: CASRGLHNEQFF. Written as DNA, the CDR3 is TGTGCCAGCAGGGGACTACACAATGAGCAGTTCTTC.

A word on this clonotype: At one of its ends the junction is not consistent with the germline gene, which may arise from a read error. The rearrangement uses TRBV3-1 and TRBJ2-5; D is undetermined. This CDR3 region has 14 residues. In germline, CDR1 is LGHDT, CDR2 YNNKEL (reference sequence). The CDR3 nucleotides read TGTGCCAGCAACCAAGTCTCAGGAAAAGAGACCCAGTACTTC. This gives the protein CASNQVSGKETQYF.

CDR3 sequence: CASSLGSSDTQYF. DNA for the CDR3: TGTGCCAGCAGTTTAGGGTCGTCGGATACGCAGTATTTT. The V and J genes are TRBV12-3 or TRBV12-4 and TRBJ2-3, with unresolved D. V gave up 1 base and J gave up 6 bases, with 8 bases separating them. The CDR3 is made up of 13 amino acids.

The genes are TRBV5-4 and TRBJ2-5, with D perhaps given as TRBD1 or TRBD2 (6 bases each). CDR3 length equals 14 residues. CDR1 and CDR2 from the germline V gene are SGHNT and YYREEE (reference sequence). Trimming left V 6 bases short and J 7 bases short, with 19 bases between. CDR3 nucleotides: TGTGCCAGCACCTCGGGGGCGACCGGGGGGACCCAGTACTTC. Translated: CASTSGATGGTQYF.

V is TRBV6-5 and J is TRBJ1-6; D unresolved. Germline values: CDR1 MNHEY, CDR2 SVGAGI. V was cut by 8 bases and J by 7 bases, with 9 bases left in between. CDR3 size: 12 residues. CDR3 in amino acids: CASGIGNSPLHF. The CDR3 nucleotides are TGTGCCAGCGGAATAGGGAATTCACCCCTCCACTTT.

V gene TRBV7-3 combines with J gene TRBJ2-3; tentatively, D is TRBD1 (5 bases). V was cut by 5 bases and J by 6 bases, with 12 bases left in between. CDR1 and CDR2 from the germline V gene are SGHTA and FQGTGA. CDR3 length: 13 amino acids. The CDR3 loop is CASSPFGADTQYF. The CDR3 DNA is TGTGCCAGCAGCCCTTTTGGGGCGGATACGCAGTATTTT.

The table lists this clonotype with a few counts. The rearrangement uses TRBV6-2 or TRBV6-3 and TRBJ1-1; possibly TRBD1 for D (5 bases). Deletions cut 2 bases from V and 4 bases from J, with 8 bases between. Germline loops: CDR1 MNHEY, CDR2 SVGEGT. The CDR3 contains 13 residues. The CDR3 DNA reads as TGTGCCAGCAGTTACCGACAGTTCACTGAAGCTTTCTTT. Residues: CASSYRQFTEAFF.

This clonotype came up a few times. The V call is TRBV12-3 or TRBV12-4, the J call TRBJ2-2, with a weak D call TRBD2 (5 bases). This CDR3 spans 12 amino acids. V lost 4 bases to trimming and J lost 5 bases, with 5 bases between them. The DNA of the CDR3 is TGTGCCAGCAGTTGGACTACCGGGGAGCTGTTTTTT. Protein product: CASSWTTGELFF.

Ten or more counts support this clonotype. The CDR3 DNA reads TGTGCCAGCAGTTACTCTGGGAGCACAGATACGCAGTATTTT. This translates into CASSYSGSTDTQYF. The chain has TRBV6-2 or TRBV6-3 and TRBJ2-3; D remains ambiguous. CDR1 and CDR2 (germline): MNHEY, SVGEGT. The CDR3 extends over 14 amino acids. Trimming removed 0 bases from V and 0 bases from J, with 4 bases in between.

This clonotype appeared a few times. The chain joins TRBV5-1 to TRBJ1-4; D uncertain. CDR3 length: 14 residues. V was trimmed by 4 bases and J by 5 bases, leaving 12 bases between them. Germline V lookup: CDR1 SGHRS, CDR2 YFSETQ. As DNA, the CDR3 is TGCGCCAGCAGCGTGGATTTACAGAATGAAAAACTGTTTTTT. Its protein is CASSVDLQNEKLFF.

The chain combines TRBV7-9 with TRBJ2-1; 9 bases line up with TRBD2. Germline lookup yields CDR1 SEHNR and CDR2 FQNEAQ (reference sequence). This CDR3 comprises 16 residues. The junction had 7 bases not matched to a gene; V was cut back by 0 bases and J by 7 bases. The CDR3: CASSLAGTSTNNEQFF. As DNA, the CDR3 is TGTGCCAGCAGCTTAGCCGGGACTAGCACCAATAATGAGCAGTTCTTC.

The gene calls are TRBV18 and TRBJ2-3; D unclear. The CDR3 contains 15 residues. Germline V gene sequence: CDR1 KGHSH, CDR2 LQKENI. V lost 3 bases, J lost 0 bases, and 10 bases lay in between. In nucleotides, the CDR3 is TGTGCCAGCTCACCCTACAGAGGAAGCACAGATACGCAGTATTTT. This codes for CASSPYRGSTDTQYF.

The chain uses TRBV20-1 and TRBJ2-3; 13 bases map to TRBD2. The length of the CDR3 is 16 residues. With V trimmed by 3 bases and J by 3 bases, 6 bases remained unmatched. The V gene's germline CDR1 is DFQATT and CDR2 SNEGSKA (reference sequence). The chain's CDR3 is CSARTSGRLRTDTQYF. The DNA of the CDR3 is TGCAGTGCTAGGACTAGCGGGAGGTTGAGGACAGATACGCAGTATTTT.

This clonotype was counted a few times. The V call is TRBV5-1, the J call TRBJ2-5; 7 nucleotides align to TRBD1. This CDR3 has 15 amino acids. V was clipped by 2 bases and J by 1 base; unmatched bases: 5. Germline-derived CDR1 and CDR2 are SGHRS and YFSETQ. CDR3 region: CASSLSTGTQETQYF. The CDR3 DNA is TGCGCCAGCAGCTTATCGACAGGGACCCAAGAGACCCAGTACTTC.

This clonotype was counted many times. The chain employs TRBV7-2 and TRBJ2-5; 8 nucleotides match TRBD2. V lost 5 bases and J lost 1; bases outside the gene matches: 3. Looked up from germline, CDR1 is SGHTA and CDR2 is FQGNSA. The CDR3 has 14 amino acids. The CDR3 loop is CASSLSGIQETQYF. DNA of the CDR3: TGTGCCAGCAGCCTTAGCGGGATCCAAGAGACCCAGTACTTC.

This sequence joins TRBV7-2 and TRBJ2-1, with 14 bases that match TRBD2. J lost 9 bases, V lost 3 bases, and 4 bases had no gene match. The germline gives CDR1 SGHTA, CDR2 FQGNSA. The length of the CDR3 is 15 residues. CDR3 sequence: CASSFGTSGRGEQFF. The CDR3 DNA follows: TGTGCCAGCAGCTTTGGGACTAGCGGGAGAGGTGAGCAGTTCTTC. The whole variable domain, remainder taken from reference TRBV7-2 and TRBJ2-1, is GAGVSQSPSNKVTEKGKDVELRCDPISGHTALYWYRQSLGQGLEFLIYFQGNSAPDKSGLPSDRFSAERTGGSVSTLTIQRTQQEDSAVYLCASSFGTSGRGEQFFGPGTRLTVL.